Presented here are 15 T cell receptor beta chains from one specimen sequenced in a study of shared clonotypes between healthy human individuals. Sequencing was performed with immunoSEQ multiplex PCR; in TCRdb, only in-frame clones are kept and a portion is missing. This sample has millions of clones, with roughly 94% found just once. The specimen sequenced was naive CD4+ T cells sorted from blood. As to subset: CD45RA+ positively selected. These receptors came from a man between 18 and 29 years old in good health.

The chain has TRBV2 and TRBJ1-2; 7 bases map to TRBD1. The germline CDR1 and CDR2 sequences are SNHLY and FYNNEI. This CDR3 region has 13 residues. V shed 4 bases, J shed 7 bases, and the junction held 6 bases outside the gene matches. The CDR3 here is CASSVVDRAGYTF. The CDR3, as DNA: TGTGCCAGCAGTGTGGTTGACAGGGCTGGCTACACCTTC.

This clone was counted once. The rearrangement links TRBV6-1 to TRBJ1-6; no definite D call. The V gene's germline CDR1 is MNHNS and CDR2 SASEGT. There are 16 residues in the CDR3. Trimming took off 4 bases at V and 0 bases at J, with 10 bases between the two ends. The CDR3 reads CASSGVGSSYNSPLHF. Written as DNA, the CDR3 is TGTGCCAGCAGTGGTGTAGGGAGCTCCTATAATTCACCCCTCCACTTT.

The chain couples TRBV4-1 to TRBJ2-7; 11 bases agree with TRBD2. There are 18 residues in the CDR3. The J segment lost 3 bases and the V segment lost 3 bases, leaving 13 bases of the junction unmatched. CDR1 MGHRA and CDR2 YSYEKL come from the germline V gene. Here the CDR3 DNA reads TGCGCCAGCAGCCAGGTCCTAGCGGGGGGTGTCCCCTACTACGAGCAGTACTTC. It translates to CASSQVLAGGVPYYEQYF.

The genes are TRBV25-1 and TRBJ2-1, with a tentative D call TRBD1 (6 bases). Trimming pared 5 bases from V and 1 base from J, leaving 15 bases between. This CDR3 contains 16 residues. In germline, CDR1 is MGHDK, CDR2 SYGVNS. The CDR3 region is CASSLLDSWSYNEQFF. CDR3 in DNA: TGTGCCAGCAGTTTATTGGACAGTTGGTCCTACAATGAGCAGTTCTTC. Combining the CDR3 with reference TRBV25-1 and TRBJ2-1 gives the whole variable domain EADIYQTPRYLVIGTGKKITLECSQTMGHDKMYWYQQDPGMELHLIHYSYGVNSTEKGDLSSESTVSRIRTEHFPLTLESARPSHTSQYLCASSLLDSWSYNEQFFGPGTRLTVL.

The rearrangement links TRBV4-1 to TRBJ2-7, with unresolved D. Germline CDR1 MGHRA, CDR2 YSYEKL. The V gene lost 3 bases and the J gene lost 7 bases, with 22 bases spanning the gap. The CDR3 length is 16 residues. CDR3 sequence (DNA): TGCGCCAGCAGCCACCCGGAAGGTACACCCAAGGGAGAGCAGTACTTC. Protein: CASSHPEGTPKGEQYF.

V is TRBV7-2 and J is TRBJ2-4; D ambiguous. The CDR3 is made up of 16 amino acids. In germline, CDR1 is SGHTA, CDR2 FQGNSA. The ends were cut back, 1 base at V and 0 bases at J, with 10 bases in the middle. The CDR3 DNA is TGTGCCAGCAGCTTAGTAACCTCCCTAGCCAAAAACATTCAGTACTTC. Translating gives CASSLVTSLAKNIQYF.

This chain links TRBV7-2 with TRBJ2-3; 10 bases fit TRBD1. The J segment lost 7 bases and the V segment lost 4 bases, leaving 11 bases of the junction unmatched. The CDR3 is 16 residues long. Germline-derived CDR1 and CDR2 are SGHTA and FQGNSA. The CDR3 loop reads CASSSRDRGWENTQYF. CDR3 coding DNA: TGTGCCAGCAGCTCACGGGACAGGGGATGGGAAAATACGCAGTATTTT.

Regarding this clone: Being one base from a much bigger clone, this may be a read error. Other DNA sequences from this sample encode an identical CDR3 as well. This chain uses TRBV7-9 with TRBJ2-2; D is ambiguous. This CDR3 is 13 amino acids long. Trimming left V 0 bases short and J 5 bases short, with 4 bases between. Germline CDR1 reads SEHNR; CDR2 reads FQNEAQ (reference sequence). DNA of the CDR3: TGTGCCAGCAGCTTAGCGGGGACCGGGGAGCTGTTTTTT. Its translation: CASSLAGTGELFF. Combining the CDR3 with reference TRBV7-9 and TRBJ2-2 gives the whole variable domain DTGVSQNPRHKITKRGQNVTFRCDPISEHNRLYWYRQTLGQGPEFLTYFQNEAQLEKSRLLSDRFSAERPKGSFSTLEIQRTEQGDSAMYLCASSLAGTGELFFGEGSRLTVL.

In DNA, the CDR3 is TGCGCCAGCAGCCAGGACGCCAGTTCCGATACGCAGTATTTT. It specifies CASSQDASSDTQYF. V and J are TRBV5-1 and TRBJ2-3; no firm D call. The length of the CDR3 is 14 residues. The ends were cut back, 4 bases at V and 6 bases at J, with 15 bases in the middle. Germline CDR1 is SGHRS and CDR2 is YFSETQ.

The V and J genes are TRBV15 and TRBJ2-7; tentatively, D is TRBD2 (6 bases). Germline assignment: CDR1 LNHNV and CDR2 YYDKDF (reference sequence). V was clipped by 6 bases and J by 3 bases, with 12 bases between them. The CDR3 covers 13 residues. In DNA, the CDR3 is TGTGCCACCAGTCCGGGAGTTCGCTACGAGCAGTACTTC. It is translated as CATSPGVRYEQYF.

The chain couples TRBV7-9 to TRBJ1-3, with D possibly being TRBD1 (5 bases). The CDR3 sequence is 16 residues long. Germline loops: CDR1 SEHNR, CDR2 FQNEAQ (reference sequence). V was cut by 2 bases and J by 0 bases, with 11 bases left in between. The CDR3 DNA reads as TGTGCCAGCAGCTTACCTCCAGGGACCTCTGGAAACACCATATATTTT. Its protein is CASSLPPGTSGNTIYF.

The chain uses TRBV2 and TRBJ1-6, with D perhaps TRBD1 (6 bases). The CDR3 covers 18 residues. Trimming removed 3 bases from V and 7 bases from J, with 22 bases in between. Germline V gives CDR1 SNHLY, CDR2 FYNNEI. DNA of the CDR3: TGTGCCAGCAGTGAGTCTTACGGCAGGGGAAAAAACAATTCACCCCTCCACTTT. Protein: CASSESYGRGKNNSPLHF.

The genes are TRBV10-1 and TRBJ2-7; perhaps D is TRBD1 or TRBD2 (5 bases each). CDR1 is WNHNN and CDR2 is SYGVQD in the germline V gene (reference sequence). V was pared by 2 bases and J by 5 bases, with 16 bases between. This CDR3 spans 15 amino acids. The CDR3 region is CASSEGPSRGDEQYF. Here the CDR3 DNA reads TGCGCCAGCAGTGAGGGCCCTTCGAGGGGAGACGAGCAGTACTTC.

V is TRBV6-5 and J is TRBJ2-2, with TRBD2 matching over 8 bases. J lost 3 bases, V lost 4 bases, and 1 base had no gene match. This CDR3 spans 14 amino acids. Germline CDR1 MNHEY, CDR2 SVGAGI. The CDR3 here is CASSLLADTGELFF. The CDR3 DNA follows: TGTGCCAGCAGTTTACTAGCGGACACCGGGGAGCTGTTTTTT.

The chain combines TRBV7-2 with TRBJ2-3; a possible D gene is TRBD2 (6 bases). This CDR3 is built from 16 residues. The V end lost 2 bases, the J end lost 5 bases, and 17 bases lay between the germline ends. Germline CDR1 SGHTA, CDR2 FQGNSA. The CDR3, as DNA: TGTGCCAGCAGCTTACACGGGACTCCGCGAGTAGATACGCAGTATTTT. It yields the protein CASSLHGTPRVDTQYF.